The 6 T cell receptor beta chains reported below all come from one sample, sequenced in a study of blood T cell repertoires in COVID-19. Produced via immunoSEQ multiplex PCR; TCRdb's table is partial and in-frame only. The sample records 130,000 to 150,000 clones, 84% being singletons. Input material: PBMCs or T cells enriched from blood (not recorded which). The receptors were gathered from a woman aged 45-60 years who had been exposed to COVID-19.

The chain links TRBV6-2 or TRBV6-3 to TRBJ2-7; 12 nucleotides line up with TRBD2. V lost 4 bases and J lost 3; bases outside the gene matches: 10. The V gene's germline CDR1 is MNHEY and CDR2 SVGEGT. This CDR3 is built from 17 residues. The chain's CDR3 is CASSFATSGGPFYEQYF. CDR3 nucleotide sequence: TGTGCCAGCAGTTTCGCGACTAGCGGGGGCCCCTTCTACGAGCAGTACTTC.

V gene TRBV10-1 combines with J gene TRBJ2-1; 9 positions match TRBD1. Germline V gene data show CDR1 as WNHNN and CDR2 as SYGVQD (reference sequence). V dropped 6 bases and J dropped 4; count of bases not matched to a gene: 7. This CDR3 spans 15 amino acids. The CDR3 spells CASSFDRGSYNEQFF. The CDR3 DNA sequence: TGCGCCAGCAGCTTCGACAGGGGGTCATACAATGAGCAGTTCTTC.

This clone was seen a single time. V is TRBV15 and J is TRBJ1-6, with 9 positions matching TRBD1. The V segment lost 3 bases and the J segment 7 bases; nucleotides outside the gene matches: 1. The germline V gene encodes CDR1 LNHNV and CDR2 YYDKDF (reference sequence). This CDR3 comprises 14 residues. The CDR3 loop is CATSRGTGNSPLHF. The CDR3 DNA follows: TGTGCCACCAGCAGGGGGACAGGGAATTCACCCCTCCACTTT.

This rearrangement joins TRBV19 to TRBJ2-3; D not resolved. The length of the CDR3 is 12 residues. Deletions cut 5 bases from V and 6 bases from J, with 9 bases between. Germline CDR1 reads LNHDA; CDR2 reads SQIVND (reference sequence). The CDR3 sequence: CASSAELDTQYF. The DNA of the CDR3 is TGTGCCAGTAGTGCGGAGCTGGATACGCAGTATTTT.

The chain uses TRBV5-1 and TRBJ1-1; 7 nucleotides match TRBD1. With 2 bases clipped from V and 4 bases from J, the junction kept 5 bases outside the gene matches. This CDR3 comprises 14 residues. From germline, CDR1 is SGHRS and CDR2 YFSETQ. The CDR3 protein is CASSLDRVITEAFF. DNA for the CDR3: TGCGCCAGCAGCTTAGACAGGGTGATCACTGAAGCTTTCTTT.

This chain connects TRBV27 to TRBJ1-6, with TRBD1 matching 9 bases. Per the germline V gene, CDR1 is MNHEY and CDR2 is SMNVEV (reference sequence). The CDR3 totals 14 residues. V dropped 3 bases and J dropped 10; count of bases not matched to a gene: 4. CDR3: CASSFGQGYSPLHF. The CDR3 DNA reads as TGTGCCAGCAGTTTCGGACAGGGGTACTCACCCCTCCACTTT.